The 16 T cell receptor beta chains reported below all come from one sample, sequenced in a study of HIV-infected patients and healthy controls. Antiretroviral therapy had run roughly three months, about 14 weeks, before follow-up blood collection. The repertoire came from unfractionated whole blood and reflected all unsorted peripheral T cells. Reverse transcription used 450 to 550 ng RNA and constant-region primers for alpha and beta. Separate chain-specific third strand synthesis with multiplexing indices produced the alpha and beta libraries. TCRdb re-called the 5' RACE reads with MiXCR, one entry per CDR3 protein. The sample lists 4,000 to 5,500 distinct CDR3 sequences, 5.5% occurring once. The sample in question was blood, obtained during antiretroviral therapy. These receptors originate from an adult with HIV infection.

This clonotype was seen repeatedly, ten times or more. This chain joins TRBV19 and TRBJ2-2; TRBD1 agrees at 8 bases. Germline V gene data show CDR1 as LNHDA and CDR2 as SQIVND (reference sequence). The junction had 16 bases not matched to a gene; V was cut back by 7 bases and J by 6 bases. The CDR3 spans 17 residues. CDR3 sequence: CASTPSGSNRGAGELFF. As DNA, the CDR3 is TGTGCCAGTACCCCCTCCGGGTCGAACAGGGGGGCCGGGGAGCTGTTTTTT.

This clonotype was counted at least ten times. This sequence joins TRBV5-1 and TRBJ2-5; D is unresolved. Germline lookup yields CDR1 SGHRS and CDR2 YFSETQ. The CDR3 is made up of 15 amino acids. V was clipped by 4 bases and J by 3 bases, with 16 bases between them. The CDR3 reads CASSPRVAVEETQYF. The DNA for the CDR3 is TGCGCCAGCAGCCCCCGAGTTGCGGTTGAAGAGACCCAGTACTTC. The full variable domain, completed using reference TRBV5-1 and TRBJ2-5, is KAGVTQTPRYLIKTRGQQVTLSCSPISGHRSVSWYQQTPGQGLQFLFEYFSETQRNKGNFPGRFSGRQFSNSRSEMNVSTLELGDSALYLCASSPRVAVEETQYFGPGTRLLVL.

This chain joins TRBV2 and TRBJ2-7, with 10 bases lining up with TRBD2. The CDR3 is 15 amino acids. J was trimmed by 0 bases and V by 8 bases; bases with no gene match: 7. Germline V gene lookup returns CDR1 SNHLY and CDR2 FYNNEI. The CDR3 bases are TGTGCCAGCCATTTTAGCGGGAGGATCTCCTACGAGCAGTACTTC. Protein sequence: CASHFSGRISYEQYF.

This clonotype has ten or more counts. This chain uses TRBV6-1 with TRBJ1-1, with TRBD1 identical over 7 bases. CDR3 size: 12 residues. CDR1 MNHNS and CDR2 SASEGT come from the germline V gene. V gave up 7 bases and J gave up 3 bases; unmatched junction bases: 2. For the CDR3, the DNA is TGTGCCAGCAAGCAGGGGGACACTGAAGCTTTCTTT. Translation: CASKQGDTEAFF.

By share, this clonotype counts as medium-sized. The V call is TRBV27, the J call TRBJ2-7; TRBD2 might be the D (5 bases). The V end was cut by 5 bases, the J end by 5 bases, with 16 bases between. CDR1 MNHEY and CDR2 SMNVEV come from the germline V gene (reference sequence). CDR3 size: 14 residues. CDR3 coding DNA: TGTGCCAGCAGTACAGTGGGAGCTGTTGACGAGCAGTACTTC. Protein product: CASSTVGAVDEQYF.

By its share, this clonotype is medium-sized (0.01 to 0.1%). The chain links TRBV5-1 to TRBJ1-1; D is unresolved. Germline assignment: CDR1 SGHRS and CDR2 YFSETQ. This CDR3 region has 14 residues. V lost 2 bases and J lost 0, with 8 bases in between. CDR3 nucleotides: TGCGCCAGCAGCTTCGGACCCCTGAACACTGAAGCTTTCTTT. As protein: CASSFGPLNTEAFF.

By share, this clonotype ranks as medium-sized (0.01 to 0.1%). This sequence joins TRBV7-9 and TRBJ2-1; D uncertain. This CDR3 has 12 amino acids. CDR1 is SEHNR and CDR2 is FQNEAQ in the germline V gene (reference sequence). With 5 bases removed from V and 5 bases from J, the gap between germline ends came to 7 bases. This CDR3 is CASSPTNNEQFF. The DNA of the CDR3 is TGTGCCAGCAGCCCCACTAACAATGAGCAGTTCTTC.

This clonotype was recorded at least ten times. The chain carries TRBV5-4 and TRBJ2-2, with 11 bases aligning to TRBD2. CDR1 is SGHNT, CDR2 YYREEE, per germline (reference sequence). The junction had 5 bases not matched to a gene; V was cut back by 3 bases and J by 4 bases. The CDR3 consists of 16 residues. CDR3 coding DNA: TGTGCCAGCAGCTACCCCGGGACTAGCGGCACCGGGGAGCTGTTTTTT. It is translated as CASSYPGTSGTGELFF. Drawing the rest from reference TRBV5-4 and TRBJ2-2, the complete variable domain is ETGVTQSPTHLIKTRGQQVTLRCSSQSGHNTVSWYQQALGQGPQFIFQYYREEENGRGNFPPRFSGLQFPNYSSELNVNALELDDSALYLCASSYPGTSGTGELFFGEGSRLTVL.

By share of the sample, this clonotype is medium-sized. The rearrangement links TRBV25-1 to TRBJ1-1; TRBD1 might be the D (6 bases). CDR3 length: 13 amino acids. CDR1 and CDR2 (germline): MGHDK, SYGVNS. The V end lost 4 bases, the J end lost 4 bases, and 10 bases lay between the germline ends. The CDR3 here is CASSAGQITEAFF. CDR3 DNA: TGTGCCAGCAGTGCCGGACAGATCACTGAAGCTTTCTTT.

By share, this clonotype counts as medium-sized. The chain carries TRBV12-3 or TRBV12-4 and TRBJ1-3, with 7 bases lining up with TRBD1. The V gene end was trimmed by 2 bases and the J gene end by 1 base; junction bases not matched to a gene: 8. The CDR3 totals 17 residues. The CDR3 coding sequence is TGTGCCAGCAGTTTATCCCACAACAGGGGTTCTGGAAACACCATATATTTT. Translated, it gives CASSLSHNRGSGNTIYF.

This clonotype rates as medium-sized. The CDR3 DNA reads TGTGCCAGCAGTCGGACAGGGGCAAACGCTGAAGCTTTCTTT. Translated: CASSRTGANAEAFF. The V and J genes are TRBV3-1 and TRBJ1-1; 9 bases agree with TRBD1. Germline-derived CDR1 and CDR2 are LGHDT and YNNKEL (reference sequence). Unmatched junction bases numbered 8, after V lost 6 bases and J lost 6 bases. The length of the CDR3 is 14 residues.

This clonotype is medium-sized by share. This sequence joins TRBV12-3 or TRBV12-4 and TRBJ1-4; TRBD1 agrees at 7 bases. The V gene end was trimmed by 6 bases and the J gene end by 4 bases; junction bases not matched to a gene: 5. The CDR3 covers 14 residues. The CDR3 loop is CASSLGQHNEKLFF. The CDR3 DNA is TGTGCCAGCAGCCTGGGACAGCATAATGAAAAACTGTTTTTT.

In this sample, this clonotype turned up a few times. The rearrangement links TRBV4-2 to TRBJ2-7; D gene unclear. The CDR3 runs to 15 residues. CDR1 and CDR2 (germline): LGHNA, YNFKEQ. Trimming removed 0 bases from V and 0 bases from J, with 9 bases in between. The CDR3 nucleotides read TGTGCCAGCAGCCAAGATGGGCAGAGCTCCTACGAGCAGTACTTC. It specifies CASSQDGQSSYEQYF.

In the case of this clonotype: A single base separates this from a much larger clone, so it may be a read error. J is TRBJ2-7 and V is TRBV20-1; maybe TRBD1 (6 bases). There are 11 residues in the CDR3. CDR1 is DFQATT, CDR2 SNEGSKA, per germline (reference sequence). For the CDR3, the DNA is TGCAGTGCGACCGACAGGAACGAGCAGTGCTTC. Encoded protein: CSATDRNEQCF.

In its sample, this clonotype is medium-sized. The chain combines TRBV3-1 with TRBJ2-1, with 10 bases fitting TRBD1. The V gene's germline CDR1 is LGHDT and CDR2 YNNKEL (reference sequence). CDR3 length: 16 amino acids. Trimming at V came to 0 bases and at J to 10 bases, leaving 9 bases not matched to a gene. CDR3 nucleotides: TGTGCCAGCAGCCAAGAGGGACAGGGGACTAGACACGAGCAGTTCTTC. Translated, it gives CASSQEGQGTRHEQFF.

This clonotype was seen repeatedly, ten times or more. The chain carries TRBV14 and TRBJ1-1; D is unclear. The CDR3 is 12 residues long. Germline values: CDR1 SGHDN, CDR2 FVKESK. V lost 3 bases to trimming and J lost 7 bases, with 9 bases between them. CDR3 nucleotides: TGTGCCAGCAGCCAGATCAGGAATGAAGCTTTCTTT. Encoded protein: CASSQIRNEAFF.